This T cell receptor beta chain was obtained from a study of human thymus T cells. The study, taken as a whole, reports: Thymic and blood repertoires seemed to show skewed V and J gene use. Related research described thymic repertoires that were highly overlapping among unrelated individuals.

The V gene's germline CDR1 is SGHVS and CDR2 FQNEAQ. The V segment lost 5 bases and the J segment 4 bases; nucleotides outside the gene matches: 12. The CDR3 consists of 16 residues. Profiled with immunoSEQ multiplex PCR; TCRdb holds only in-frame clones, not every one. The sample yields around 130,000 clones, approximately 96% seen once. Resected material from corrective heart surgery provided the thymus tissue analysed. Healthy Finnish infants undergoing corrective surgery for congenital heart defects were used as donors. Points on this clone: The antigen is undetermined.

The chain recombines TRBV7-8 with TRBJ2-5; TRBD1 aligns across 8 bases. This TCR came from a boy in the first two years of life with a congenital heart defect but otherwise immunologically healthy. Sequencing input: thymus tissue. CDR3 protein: CASSPTLTTGAETQYF. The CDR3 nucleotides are TGTGCCAGCAGCCCCACCCTCACGACAGGGGCAGAGACCCAGTACTTC.